The rows below give T cell receptor beta chains drawn from one sample of a study of OX40 agonist ivuxolimab in advanced cancers. Clones were sequenced by immunoSEQ multiplex PCR, and TCRdb holds only the in-frame ones, with some missing. In the table there are around 62,000 clones, roughly 73% of which are singletons. The sample consisted of CD4+ or CD8+ T cells sorted from blood, taken in a trial of the OX40 agonist ivuxolimab. These receptors came from an adult with an advanced solid tumor such as melanoma, head and neck, liver or kidney cancer. Each CDR3 is given with its conserved first and last residue. The order of the fields is D gene, J gene, V gene, clone size, CDR3 DNA, CDR3 protein. The D gene is left open where the match is weak. For some rows the clone size is stated as once, few or many, or as a class when expanded; others skip it.

D: TRBD1
J: TRBJ1-1
V: TRBV11-1
size: .
DNA: TGTGCCAGCAGCCCCGGGACAGACACTGAAGCTTTCTTT
CDR3: CASSPGTDTEAFF

D: .
J: TRBJ2-5
V: TRBV2
size: .
DNA: TGTGCCAGCCGGTACCGAGCTACGTTCCAAGAGACCCAGTACTTC
CDR3: CASRYRATFQETQYF

D: TRBD1
J: TRBJ1-4
V: TRBV18
size: .
DNA: TGTGCCAGCTCACCTACGAGACAGGGTGGGGAAAAACTGTTTTTT
CDR3: CASSPTRQGGEKLFF

D: TRBD2
J: TRBJ2-1
V: TRBV11-2
size: .
DNA: TGTGCCAGCAGCTTAGTGATCTCCAGCGGGGGCCCTTTTCAGTTCTTC
CDR3: CASSLVISSGGPFQFF

D: TRBD2
J: TRBJ2-5
V: TRBV6-1
size: .
DNA: TGTGCCAGCAGTGAAAGGGGAGCGGGGCGTGACTCTGGAGAGACCCAGTACTTC
CDR3: CASSERGAGRDSGETQYF

D: TRBD1
J: TRBJ1-3
V: TRBV5-6
size: once
DNA: TGTGCCAGCAGCCGACAGGGAACTGGAAACACCATATATTTT
CDR3: CASSRQGTGNTIYF

D: TRBD2
J: TRBJ2-1
V: TRBV19
size: .
DNA: TGTGCCAGTGCGGGGGGATCCTACAATGAGCAGTTCTTC
CDR3: CASAGGSYNEQFF

D: TRBD1
J: TRBJ2-7
V: TRBV18
size: .
DNA: TGTGCCAGCTCACCAGGGGGACAGGAATACTACGAGCAGTACTTC
CDR3: CASSPGGQEYYEQYF

D: .
J: TRBJ2-1
V: TRBV10-3
size: .
DNA: TGTGCCATCAGGCAGAGCTCCTACAATGAGCAGTTCTTC
CDR3: CAIRQSSYNEQFF

D: TRBD2
J: TRBJ2-3
V: TRBV15
size: .
DNA: TGTGCCACCAGCAAAACTAGCGGGAGGGCCGAAGATACGCAGTATTTT
CDR3: CATSKTSGRAEDTQYF

D: TRBD1
J: TRBJ2-1
V: TRBV19
size: once
DNA: TGTGCCAGTAGGGGACAGAGCTCCTACAATGAGCAGTTCTTC
CDR3: CASRGQSSYNEQFF

D: .
J: TRBJ2-3
V: TRBV18
size: .
DNA: TGTGCCAGCTCACCACGGGTGGATACGCAGTATTTT
CDR3: CASSPRVDTQYF

D: TRBD1
J: TRBJ1-4
V: TRBV29-1
size: once
DNA: TGCAGCGGGCGGTCAGGGGGTGGAGAAAAACTGTTTTTT
CDR3: CSGRSGGGEKLFF

D: .
J: TRBJ1-3
V: TRBV18
size: .
DNA: TGTGCCAGCTCTCTGAGTAGGGGAGACTCTGGAAACACCATATATTTT
CDR3: CASSLSRGDSGNTIYF

D: TRBD2
J: TRBJ2-7
V: TRBV4-1
size: .
DNA: TGCGCCAGCAGCCAAGATCCTAGCGGGATCTACGAGCAGTACTTC
CDR3: CASSQDPSGIYEQYF

D: TRBD2
J: TRBJ2-3
V: TRBV5-4
size: .
DNA: TGTGCCAGCAGCTCGGGGGGGTCGTCTAGGACAGATACGCAGTATTTT
CDR3: CASSSGGSSRTDTQYF

D: TRBD1
J: TRBJ2-7
V: TRBV5-1
size: .
DNA: TGCGCCAGCAGCTCACAGGGGTACGAGCAGTACTTC
CDR3: CASSSQGYEQYF

D: TRBD2
J: TRBJ2-7
V: TRBV6-5
size: few
DNA: TGTGCCAGCAGTCGAGCGGGAGAGGTCTACGAGCAGTACTTC
CDR3: CASSRAGEVYEQYF

D: TRBD2
J: TRBJ2-3
V: TRBV27
size: .
DNA: TGTGCCAGCAGTTTTTTAGCTAGCGGGAGTATTGTTCCCACAGATACGCAGTATTTT
CDR3: CASSFLASGSIVPTDTQYF

D: .
J: TRBJ1-1
V: TRBV14
size: .
DNA: TGTGCCAGCAGCCATAGAGGGGCTGAAGCTTTCTTT
CDR3: CASSHRGAEAFF

D: .
J: TRBJ1-2
V: TRBV2
size: .
DNA: TGTGCCAGCAGTGAAGCGTTCGTTGGCTATGGCTACACCTTC
CDR3: CASSEAFVGYGYTF

D: TRBD1
J: TRBJ2-7
V: TRBV5-1
size: few
DNA: TGCGCCAGCGGACAGGGTGGTGGAGAGCAGTACTTC
CDR3: CASGQGGGEQYF

D: .
J: TRBJ1-3
V: TRBV6-5
size: .
DNA: TGTGCCAGCAGTCTGCAGGGTGATTCTGGAAACACCATATATTTT
CDR3: CASSLQGDSGNTIYF

D: TRBD2
J: TRBJ2-3
V: TRBV4-1
size: .
DNA: TGCGCCAGCAGCCAAGACCCCCTCCGCGGGGGGAGCACAGATACGCAGTATTTT
CDR3: CASSQDPLRGGSTDTQYF